Reported below is one T cell receptor beta chain. The target antigen is unknown. This sample stems from a study of OX40 agonist ivuxolimab in advanced cancers. Patients who had autoimmune disease history or got systemic immunosuppression were left out. Peripheral blood came from all dose cohorts at three timepoints. Study-wide results and limits: On average, CD8+ T cells had more expanded clones than CD4+. At doses 0.1 to 3.0 mg/kg, CD4+ and CD8+ clones expanded.

The assay was immunoSEQ multiplex PCR, and TCRdb's table has in-frame clones only and misses some. This sample carries more than 60,000 clones, about three quarters of them seen once, and the ten largest clones take 5%. The clonotype originates from an adult with an advanced solid tumor such as melanoma, head and neck, liver or kidney cancer. The input for sequencing was CD4+ or CD8+ T cells sorted from blood, taken in a trial of the OX40 agonist ivuxolimab.

The chain's CDR3 is CASSQLSDTQYF. CDR3 DNA sequence: TGTGCCAGTAGTCAACTATCAGATACGCAGTATTTT. The chain couples TRBV19 to TRBJ2-3; D ambiguous. Germline CDR1 is LNHDA and CDR2 is SQIVND (reference sequence). CDR3 size: 12 residues. Trimming took 5 bases from V and 4 from J, leaving 7 bases between them. Supplemented by reference TRBV19 and TRBJ2-3, the full variable domain reads DGGITQSPKYLFRKEGQNVTLSCEQNLNHDAMYWYRQDPGQGLRLIYYSQIVNDFQKGDIAEGYSVSREKKESFPLTVTSAQKNPTAFYLCASSQLSDTQYFGPGTRLTVL.